This note documents a single TCR beta chain sequence. The entry originates in a study of blood T cell repertoires in COVID-19. In the authors' workflow: From reference gene primer amplification, estimates of nucleated cell counts were derived. The repertoire was sequenced with immunoSEQ multiplex PCR; TCRdb's copy has only in-frame clones and lacks some. D and trimming were read from the DNA, whereas the V and J calls and clone size are those reported in that table. The sample has approximately 210,000 clones, 65% to 85% seen once; the top ten hold 3% to 4%. Each participant's cohort was designated according to participant-reported clinical history. Recovered participants had two consecutive negative NP/OP PCR tests, healthcare professional clearance, or symptom resolution. Trimming removed 11 bases from V and 2 bases from J; junction bases left unmatched: 9. Germline V gives CDR1 WSHSY, CDR2 SAAADI. This CDR3 comprises 14 residues.

Sequences were obtained from PBMCs or T cells enriched from blood (not recorded which). The genes are TRBV10-2 and TRBJ2-3; 8 bases match TRBD1. The TCR was taken from a woman in her sixties or seventies who had recovered from COVID-19. The CDR3 nucleotides are TGCGCCGGAAGACAGGGGTTAAACACAGATACGCAGTATTTT. This gives the protein CAGRQGLNTDTQYF.